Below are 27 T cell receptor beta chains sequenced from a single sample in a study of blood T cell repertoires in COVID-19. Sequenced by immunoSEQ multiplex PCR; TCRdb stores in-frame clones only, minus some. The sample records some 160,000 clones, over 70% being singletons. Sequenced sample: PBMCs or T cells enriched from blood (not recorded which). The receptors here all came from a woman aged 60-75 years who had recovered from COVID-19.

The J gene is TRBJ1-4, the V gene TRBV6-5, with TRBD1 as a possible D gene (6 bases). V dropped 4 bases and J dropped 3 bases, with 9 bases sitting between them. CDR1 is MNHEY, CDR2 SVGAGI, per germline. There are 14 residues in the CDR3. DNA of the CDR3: TGTGCCAGCAGTTTTGAGGGGGCTAATGAAAAACTGTTTTTT. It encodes CASSFEGANEKLFF.

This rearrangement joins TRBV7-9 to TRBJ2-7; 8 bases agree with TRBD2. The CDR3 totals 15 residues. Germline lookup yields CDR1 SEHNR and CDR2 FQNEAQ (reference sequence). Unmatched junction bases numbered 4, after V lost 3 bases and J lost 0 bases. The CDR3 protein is CASSFDSGTSYEQYF. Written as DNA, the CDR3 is TGTGCCAGCAGCTTTGATAGCGGGACCTCCTACGAGCAGTACTTC.

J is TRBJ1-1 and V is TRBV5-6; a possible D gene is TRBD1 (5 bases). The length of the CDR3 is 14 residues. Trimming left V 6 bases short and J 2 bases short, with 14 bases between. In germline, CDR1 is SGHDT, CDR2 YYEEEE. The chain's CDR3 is CASIEKGLNTEAFF. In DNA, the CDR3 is TGTGCCAGCATCGAAAAGGGGCTAAACACTGAAGCTTTCTTT. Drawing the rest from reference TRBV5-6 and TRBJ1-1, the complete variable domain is DAGVTQSPTHLIKTRGQQVTLRCSPKSGHDTVSWYQQALGQGPQFIFQYYEEEERQRGNFPDRFSGHQFPNYSSELNVNALLLGDSALYLCASIEKGLNTEAFFGQGTRLTVV.

This chain's CDR3 is CASSLAAGEGYTF. As DNA, the CDR3 is TGTGCCAGCAGCTTGGCCGCAGGGGAAGGCTACACCTTC. V gene TRBV5-6 combines with J gene TRBJ1-2; tentatively, D is TRBD1 (6 bases). Germline V gives CDR1 SGHDT, CDR2 YYEEEE. The CDR3 is 13 residues long. The V end was cut by 0 bases, the J end by 8 bases, with 11 bases between.

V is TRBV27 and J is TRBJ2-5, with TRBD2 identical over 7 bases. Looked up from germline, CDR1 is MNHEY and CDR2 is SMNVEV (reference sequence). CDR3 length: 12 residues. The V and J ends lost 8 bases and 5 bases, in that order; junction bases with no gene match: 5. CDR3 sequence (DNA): TGTGCCAGCTCGGGAGGAGGGGAGACCCAGTACTTC. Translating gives CASSGGGETQYF.

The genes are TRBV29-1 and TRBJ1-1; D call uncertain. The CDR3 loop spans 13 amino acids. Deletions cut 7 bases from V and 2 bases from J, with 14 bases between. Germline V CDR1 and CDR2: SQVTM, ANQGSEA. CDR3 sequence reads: CSGRPQVNTEAFF. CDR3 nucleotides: TGCAGCGGGAGACCTCAAGTTAACACTGAAGCTTTCTTT.

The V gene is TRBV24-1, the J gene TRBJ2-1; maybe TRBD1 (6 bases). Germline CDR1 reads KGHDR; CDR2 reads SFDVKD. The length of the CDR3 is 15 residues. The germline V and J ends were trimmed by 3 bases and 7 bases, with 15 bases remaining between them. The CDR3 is CATSDALQGNNEQFF. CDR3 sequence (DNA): TGTGCCACCAGTGATGCCCTACAGGGAAATAATGAGCAGTTCTTC.

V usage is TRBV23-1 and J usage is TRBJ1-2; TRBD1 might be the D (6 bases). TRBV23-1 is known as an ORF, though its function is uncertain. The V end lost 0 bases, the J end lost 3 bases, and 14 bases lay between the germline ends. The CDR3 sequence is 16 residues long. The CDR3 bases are TGCGCCAGCAGTCAATCCCCCCGGGGACAATACTATGGCTACACCTTC. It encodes CASSQSPRGQYYGYTF.

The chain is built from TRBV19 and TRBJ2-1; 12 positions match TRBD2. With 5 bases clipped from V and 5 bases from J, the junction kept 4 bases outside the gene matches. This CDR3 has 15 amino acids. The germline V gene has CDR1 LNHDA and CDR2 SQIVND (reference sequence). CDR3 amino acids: CASSLRTSGNNEQFF. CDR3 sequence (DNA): TGTGCCAGTAGTCTCAGGACTAGCGGGAACAATGAGCAGTTCTTC.

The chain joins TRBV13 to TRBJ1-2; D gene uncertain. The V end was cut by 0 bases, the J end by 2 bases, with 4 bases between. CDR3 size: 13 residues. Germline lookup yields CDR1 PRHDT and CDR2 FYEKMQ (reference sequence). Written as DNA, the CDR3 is TGTGCCAGCAGCTTAGGACGGAACTATGGCTACACCTTC. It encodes CASSLGRNYGYTF.

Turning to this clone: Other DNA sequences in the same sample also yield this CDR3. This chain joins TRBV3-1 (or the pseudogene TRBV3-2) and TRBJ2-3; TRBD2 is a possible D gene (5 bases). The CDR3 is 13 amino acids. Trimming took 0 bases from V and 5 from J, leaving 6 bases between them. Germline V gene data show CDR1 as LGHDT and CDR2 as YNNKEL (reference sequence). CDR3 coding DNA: TGTGCCAGCAGCCAAGATCGGGGAGATACGCAGTATTTT. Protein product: CASSQDRGDTQYF.

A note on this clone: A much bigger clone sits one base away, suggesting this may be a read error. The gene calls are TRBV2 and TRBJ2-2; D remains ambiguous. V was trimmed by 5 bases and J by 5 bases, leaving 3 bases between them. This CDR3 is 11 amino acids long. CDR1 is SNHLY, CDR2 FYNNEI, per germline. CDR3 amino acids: CASSPTGELFF. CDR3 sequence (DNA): TGTGCCAGCAGTCCGACCGGGGAGCTGTTTTTT. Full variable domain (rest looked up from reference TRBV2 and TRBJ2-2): EPEVTQTPSHQVTQMGQEVILRCVPISNHLYFYWYRQILGQKVEFLVSFYNNEISEKSEIFDDQFSVERPDGSNFTLKIRSTKLEDSAMYFCASSPTGELFFGEGSRLTVL.

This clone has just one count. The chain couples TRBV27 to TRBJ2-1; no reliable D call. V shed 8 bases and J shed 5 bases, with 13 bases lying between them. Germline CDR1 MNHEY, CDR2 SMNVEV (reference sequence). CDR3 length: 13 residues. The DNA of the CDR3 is TGTGCCAGCGCTTCTGACGGAGACAATGAGCAGTTCTTC. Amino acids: CASASDGDNEQFF.

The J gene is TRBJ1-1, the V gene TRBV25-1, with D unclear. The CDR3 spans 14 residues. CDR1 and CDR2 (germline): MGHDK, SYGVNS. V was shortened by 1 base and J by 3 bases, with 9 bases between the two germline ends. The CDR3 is CASSEFGSDTEAFF. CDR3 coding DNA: TGTGCCAGCAGTGAATTCGGTTCGGACACTGAAGCTTTCTTT.

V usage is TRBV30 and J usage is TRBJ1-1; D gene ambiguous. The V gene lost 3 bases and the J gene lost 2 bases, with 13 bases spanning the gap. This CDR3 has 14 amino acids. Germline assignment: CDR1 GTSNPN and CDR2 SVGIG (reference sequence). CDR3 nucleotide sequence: TGTGCCTGGAGGAGTTTCTACTCCAACACTGAAGCTTTCTTT. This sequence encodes CAWRSFYSNTEAFF. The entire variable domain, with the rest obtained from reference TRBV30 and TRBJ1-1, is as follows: SQTIHQWPATLVQPVGSPLSLECTVEGTSNPNLYWYRQAAGRGLQLLFYSVGIGQISSEVPQNLSASRPQDRQFILSSKKLLLSDSGFYLCAWRSFYSNTEAFFGQGTRLTVV.

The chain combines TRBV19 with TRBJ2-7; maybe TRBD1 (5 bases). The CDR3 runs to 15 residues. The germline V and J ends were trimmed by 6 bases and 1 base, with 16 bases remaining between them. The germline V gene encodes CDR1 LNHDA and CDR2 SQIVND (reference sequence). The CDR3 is CASSRSTTGSYEQYF. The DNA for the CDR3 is TGTGCCAGTAGCCGGTCTACCACAGGATCCTACGAGCAGTACTTC.

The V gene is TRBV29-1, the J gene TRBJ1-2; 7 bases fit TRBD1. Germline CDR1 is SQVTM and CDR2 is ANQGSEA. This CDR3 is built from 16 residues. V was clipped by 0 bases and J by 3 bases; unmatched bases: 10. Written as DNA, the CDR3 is TGCAGCGTTGAAGATCCGGGGGACAGCGGATACTATGGCTACACCTTC. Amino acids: CSVEDPGDSGYYGYTF. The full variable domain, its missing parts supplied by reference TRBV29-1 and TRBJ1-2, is SAVISQKPSRDICQRGTSLTIQCQVDSQVTMMFWYRQQPGQSLTLIATANQGSEATYESGFVIDKFPISRPNLTFSTLTVSNMSPEDSSIYLCSVEDPGDSGYYGYTFGSGTRLTVV.

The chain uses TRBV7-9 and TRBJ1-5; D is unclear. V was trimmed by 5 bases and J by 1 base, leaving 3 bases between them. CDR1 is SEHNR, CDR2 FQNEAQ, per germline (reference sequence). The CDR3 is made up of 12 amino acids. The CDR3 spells CASSRSNQPQHF. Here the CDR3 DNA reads TGTGCCAGCAGCCGGAGCAATCAGCCCCAGCATTTT.

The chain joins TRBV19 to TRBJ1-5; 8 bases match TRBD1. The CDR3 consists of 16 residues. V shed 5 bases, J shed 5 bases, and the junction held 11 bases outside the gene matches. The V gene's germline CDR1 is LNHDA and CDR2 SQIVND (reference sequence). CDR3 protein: CASSRQDRAGHQPQHF. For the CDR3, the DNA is TGTGCCAGTAGTCGACAGGACAGGGCGGGCCATCAGCCCCAGCATTTT.

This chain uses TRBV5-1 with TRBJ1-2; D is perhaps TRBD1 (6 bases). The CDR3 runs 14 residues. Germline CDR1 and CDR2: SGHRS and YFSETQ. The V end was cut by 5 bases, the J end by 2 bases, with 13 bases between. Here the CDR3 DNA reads TGCGCCAGCAGGCCCCCAGGGGCGAACTATGGCTACACCTTC. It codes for CASRPPGANYGYTF.

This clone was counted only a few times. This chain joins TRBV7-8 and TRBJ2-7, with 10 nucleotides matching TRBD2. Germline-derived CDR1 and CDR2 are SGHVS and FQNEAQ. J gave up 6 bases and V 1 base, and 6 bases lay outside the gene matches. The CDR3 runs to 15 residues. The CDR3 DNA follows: TGTGCCAGCAGCTTAGTGGGAGCGGGGGGGCTCGAGCAGTACTTC. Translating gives CASSLVGAGGLEQYF.

CDR3: CASSGLREQFF. DNA of the CDR3: TGTGCCAGCAGCGGACTGCGGGAGCAGTTCTTC. V gene TRBV5-6 combines with J gene TRBJ2-1, with TRBD2 as a possible D gene (5 bases). This CDR3 region has 11 residues. CDR1 is SGHDT, CDR2 YYEEEE, per germline. The V end lost 4 bases, the J end lost 10 bases, and 9 bases lay between the germline ends.

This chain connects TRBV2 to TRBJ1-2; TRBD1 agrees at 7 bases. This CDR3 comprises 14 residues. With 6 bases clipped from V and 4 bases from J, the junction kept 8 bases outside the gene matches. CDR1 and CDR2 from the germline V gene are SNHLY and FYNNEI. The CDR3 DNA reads TGTGCCAGCAGGGTCGGGACAGAAGTCTATGGCTACACCTTC. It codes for CASRVGTEVYGYTF.

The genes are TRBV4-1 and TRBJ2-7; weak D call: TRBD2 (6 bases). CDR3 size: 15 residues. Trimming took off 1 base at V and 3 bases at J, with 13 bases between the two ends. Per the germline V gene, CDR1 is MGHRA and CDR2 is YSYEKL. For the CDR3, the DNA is TGCGCCAGCAGCCAAGGGGCAGGGACTTTCTACGAGCAGTACTTC. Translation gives CASSQGAGTFYEQYF.

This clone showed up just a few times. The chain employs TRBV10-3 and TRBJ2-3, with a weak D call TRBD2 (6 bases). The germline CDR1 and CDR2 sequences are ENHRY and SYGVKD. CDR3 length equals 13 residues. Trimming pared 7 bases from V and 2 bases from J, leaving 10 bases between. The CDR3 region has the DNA TGTGCCATCACGGCTAGCGACACAGATACGCAGTATTTT. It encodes CAITASDTDTQYF.

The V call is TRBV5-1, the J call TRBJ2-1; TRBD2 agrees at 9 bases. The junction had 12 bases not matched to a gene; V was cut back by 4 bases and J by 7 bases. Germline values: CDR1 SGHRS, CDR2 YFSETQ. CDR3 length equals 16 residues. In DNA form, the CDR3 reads TGCGCCAGCAGCGAGGCGGCGGGGGGGCCGGGTAATGAGCAGTTCTTC. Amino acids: CASSEAAGGPGNEQFF.

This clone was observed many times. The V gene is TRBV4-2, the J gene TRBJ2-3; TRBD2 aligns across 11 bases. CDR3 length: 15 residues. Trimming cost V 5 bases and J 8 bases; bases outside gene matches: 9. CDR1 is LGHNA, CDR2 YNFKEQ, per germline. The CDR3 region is CASSGTSGGWATQYF. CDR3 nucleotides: TGTGCCAGCAGCGGGACTAGCGGTGGATGGGCTACGCAGTATTTT.